The entry below gives a single TCR beta chain sequence along with its context. The source of the sample is a study of blood T cell repertoires in COVID-19. Sequencing was performed with immunoSEQ multiplex PCR; in TCRdb, only in-frame clones are kept and a portion is missing. The sample shows around 150,000 clones, about 86% of them seen only once. CDR3 size: 12 residues. Germline V gene lookup returns CDR1 MGHDK and CDR2 SYGVNS. V was clipped by 11 bases and J by 6 bases; unmatched bases: 4. Material for sequencing was peripheral blood. V and J are TRBV25-1 and TRBJ2-4, with 10 bases fitting TRBD2. This clonotype was obtained from a woman aged 80 or over with acute or convalescent COVID-19. In DNA, the CDR3 is TGTGCCGTCCGGACTAGCGGAAACATTCAGTACTTC. This gives the protein CAVRTSGNIQYF. The whole variable domain, filled in from reference TRBV25-1 and TRBJ2-4, reads EADIYQTPRYLVIGTGKKITLECSQTMGHDKMYWYQQDPGMELHLIHYSYGVNSTEKGDLSSESTVSRIRTEHFPLTLESARPSHTSQYLCAVRTSGNIQYFGAGTRLSVL.